The 8 T cell receptor beta chains given below trace back to one sample, sequenced in a study of tissue T cells after allogeneic stem cell transplantation. Data came from immunoSEQ multiplex PCR; TCRdb stores just in-frame clones and leaves some out. The sample contains about 42,000 clones, about nine tenths of which appear only once. This material consisted of blood, taken before transplantation. The receptors here all came from a woman aged 40-70 years who later had graft-versus-host disease after an allogeneic stem cell transplant.

The V call is TRBV28, the J call TRBJ2-7; D gene unclear. CDR3 length equals 11 residues. Trimming pared 4 bases from V and 4 bases from J, leaving 5 bases between. CDR1 and CDR2 from the germline V gene are MDHEN and SYDVKM. The CDR3 DNA is TGTGCCAGCAGTTCGAATTACGAGCAGTACTTC. Translating gives CASSSNYEQYF.

The rearrangement uses TRBV20-1 and TRBJ2-4; D is unresolved. The CDR3 is made up of 11 amino acids. Germline V gene data show CDR1 as DFQATT and CDR2 as SNEGSKA (reference sequence). DNA of the CDR3: TGCGGTTTCTCTTTCGGTGACATTCAGTACTTC. Protein: CGFSFGDIQYF.

The rearrangement joins TRBV6-5 to TRBJ2-3; TRBD1 matches at 7 bases. The V gene's germline CDR1 is MNHEY and CDR2 SVGAGI. Losses at the gene ends were 9 bases for V and 2 bases for J; bases not matched to a gene: 11. The CDR3 is 15 residues long. CDR3 bases: TGTGCCAGTTATAGGGGGCAGGGCCTCACAGATACGCAGTATTTT. Amino acids: CASYRGQGLTDTQYF.

The chain carries TRBV7-9 and TRBJ2-3, with D unresolved. CDR3 length equals 13 residues. With 2 bases removed from V and 0 bases from J, the gap between germline ends came to 3 bases. Germline V gene data show CDR1 as SEHNR and CDR2 as FQNEAQ (reference sequence). This CDR3 reads CASSLLSTDTQYF. In DNA form, the CDR3 reads TGTGCCAGCAGCTTACTAAGCACAGATACGCAGTATTTT.

V and J are TRBV18 and TRBJ2-1, with 7 bases fitting TRBD1. This CDR3 has 14 residues. From germline, CDR1 is KGHSH and CDR2 LQKENI. The trim removed 4 bases at V and 0 bases at J, leaving 0 bases unmatched. As DNA, the CDR3 is TGTGCCAGCTCACGGGACAGCTCCTACAATGAGCAGTTCTTC. Amino acid sequence: CASSRDSSYNEQFF.

This clone was seen a single time. The chain employs TRBV5-1 and TRBJ2-1, with 7 bases identical to TRBD2. From germline, CDR1 is SGHRS and CDR2 YFSETQ. V lost 3 bases, J lost 5 bases, and 5 bases stayed unmatched. The CDR3 covers 14 residues. The CDR3 bases are TGCGCCAGCAGCTGGTCGGGACTAAACAATGAGCAGTTCTTC. Its protein is CASSWSGLNNEQFF.

This chain connects TRBV28 to TRBJ2-7; a possible D gene is TRBD1 (6 bases). The CDR3 is 13 residues long. The germline V gene has CDR1 MDHEN and CDR2 SYDVKM. V gave up 6 bases and J gave up 6 bases, with 15 bases separating them. The CDR3 coding sequence is TGTGCCAGCAGGTCCGGGACAAAGAGCGAGCAGTACTTC. This sequence encodes CASRSGTKSEQYF. Filled out from reference TRBV28 and TRBJ2-7, the complete variable domain reads DVKVTQSSRYLVKRTGEKVFLECVQDMDHENMFWYRQDPGLGLRLIYFSYDVKMKEKGDIPEGYSVSREKKERFSLILESASTNQTSMYLCASRSGTKSEQYFGPGTRLTVT.

V usage is TRBV3-1 (or the pseudogene TRBV3-2) and J usage is TRBJ2-5; a weak D match, TRBD2 (5 bases). This CDR3 spans 13 amino acids. Trimming left V 4 bases short and J 4 bases short, with 10 bases between. Germline-derived CDR1 and CDR2 are LGHDT and YNNKEL (reference sequence). DNA of the CDR3: TGTGCCAGCAGCCGGGAGTTGGCAGAGACCCAGTACTTC. Its translation: CASSRELAETQYF.